The source of this T cell receptor beta chain is a study of radiotherapy plus CTLA-4 blockade in lung cancer. General study findings and limits: Tumor-origin TCR clones grew in blood after radiotherapy plus ipilimumab.

V lost 5 bases to trimming and J lost 2 bases; unmatched junction nucleotides: 8. Germline values: CDR1 SGHTA, CDR2 FQGNSA. The CDR3 extends over 16 amino acids. Only in-frame clones appear in the TCRdb table, and some are missing; sequencing was by immunoSEQ multiplex PCR. The data hold about 46,000 clones, with about three quarters observed a single time. Concerning this clone itself: What it binds is not known.

The source of this sequence is a human donor with non-small cell lung cancer whose response to radiotherapy plus ipilimumab could not be evaluated. Source: peripheral blood, taken from a patient treated with radiotherapy plus ipilimumab. The chain joins TRBV7-2 to TRBJ2-3; 9 nucleotides line up with TRBD1. The CDR3 reads CASSRQGGTPTDTQYF. The DNA of the CDR3 is TGTGCCAGCAGCCGACAGGGGGGAACCCCCACAGATACGCAGTATTTT.